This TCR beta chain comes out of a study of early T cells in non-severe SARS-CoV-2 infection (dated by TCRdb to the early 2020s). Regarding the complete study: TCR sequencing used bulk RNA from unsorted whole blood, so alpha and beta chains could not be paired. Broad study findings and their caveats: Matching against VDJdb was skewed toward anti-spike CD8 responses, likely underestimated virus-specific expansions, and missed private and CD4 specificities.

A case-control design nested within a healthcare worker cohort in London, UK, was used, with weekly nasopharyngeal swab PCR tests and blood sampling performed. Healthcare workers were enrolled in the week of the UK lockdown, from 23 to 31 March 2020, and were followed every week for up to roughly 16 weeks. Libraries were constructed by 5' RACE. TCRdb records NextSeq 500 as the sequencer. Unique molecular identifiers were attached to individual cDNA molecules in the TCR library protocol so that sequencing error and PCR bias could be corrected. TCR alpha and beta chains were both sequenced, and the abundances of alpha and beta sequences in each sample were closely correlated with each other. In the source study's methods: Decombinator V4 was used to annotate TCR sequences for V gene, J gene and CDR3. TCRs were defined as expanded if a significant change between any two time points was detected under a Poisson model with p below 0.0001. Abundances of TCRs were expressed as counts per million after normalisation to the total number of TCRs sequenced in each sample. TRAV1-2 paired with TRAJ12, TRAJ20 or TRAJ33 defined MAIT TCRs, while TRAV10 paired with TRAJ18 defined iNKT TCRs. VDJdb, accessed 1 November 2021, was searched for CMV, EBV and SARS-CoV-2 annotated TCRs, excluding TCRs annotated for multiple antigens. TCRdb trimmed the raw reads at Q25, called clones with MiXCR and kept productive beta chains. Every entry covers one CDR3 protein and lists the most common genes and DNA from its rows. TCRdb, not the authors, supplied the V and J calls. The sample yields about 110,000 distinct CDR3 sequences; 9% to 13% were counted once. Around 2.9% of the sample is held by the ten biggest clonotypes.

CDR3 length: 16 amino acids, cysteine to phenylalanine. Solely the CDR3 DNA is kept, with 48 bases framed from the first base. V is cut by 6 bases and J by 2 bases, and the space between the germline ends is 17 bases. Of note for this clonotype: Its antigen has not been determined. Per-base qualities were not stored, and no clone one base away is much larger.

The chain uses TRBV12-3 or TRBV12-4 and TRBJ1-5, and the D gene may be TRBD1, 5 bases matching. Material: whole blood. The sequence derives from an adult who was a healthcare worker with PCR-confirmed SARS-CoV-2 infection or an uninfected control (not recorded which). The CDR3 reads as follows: CASSPVGRAGNQPQHF. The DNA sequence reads TGTGCCAGCAGCCCGGTTGGCAGGGCAGGCAATCAGCCCCAGCATTTT.